This paragraph covers one T cell receptor (beta chain) sequence. What it binds is unknown. The data derive from a study of monozygotic twins with inflammatory bowel disease. Eight separate reactions per sample yielded the cDNA. After re-calling the 5' RACE reads, TCRdb lists one entry per CDR3 protein, DNA absent. The table lists about 380,000 distinct CDR3 sequences. Study-wide points: Background noise in patient repertoires may stem from differing immunosuppressive treatments. A single strong clonotype or signal linked to IBD was not supported.

This CDR3 has 15 residues. Germline V gene data show CDR1 as SNHLY and CDR2 as FYNNEI. The sample comprised blood. The source is a human donor with ulcerative colitis or Crohn's disease, or a healthy co-twin of an affected twin (not recorded which). This rearrangement joins TRBV2 to TRBJ2-2; TCRdb outputs TRBD2, but without DNA this stays unchecked. The CDR3 sequence is CASSEQGRNTGELFF.